Shown below are 25 T cell receptor beta chains from a single sample sequenced in a study of T-cell memory formation after mild COVID-19. TCRdb processed the 5' RACE reads anew with MiXCR; each CDR3 protein has one entry. Of roughly 80,000 distinct CDR3 sequences listed, 14% are singletons. Sequenced material: PBMCs or a T cell subset sorted from them (not recorded which). The receptors were sampled from an adult woman who had mild COVID-19 (a few samples of this study predate the infection). Cell type and time point are not known.

This clonotype was seen ten or more times. V is TRBV28 and J is TRBJ1-5; a possible D gene is TRBD1 (6 bases). CDR1 MDHEN and CDR2 SYDVKM come from the germline V gene. Trimming pared 7 bases from V and 6 bases from J, leaving 19 bases between. This CDR3 is built from 15 residues. CDR3 protein: CASTLGLQGSQPQHF. The CDR3, as DNA: TGTGCCAGCACCTTAGGATTGCAGGGGAGTCAGCCCCAGCATTTT.

This clonotype was counted between two and nine times. The chain is built from TRBV6-2 or TRBV6-3 and TRBJ2-1; possible D gene TRBD1, 5 bases. Per the germline V gene, CDR1 is MNHEY and CDR2 is SVGEGT. Trimming took off 8 bases at V and 6 bases at J, with 11 bases between the two ends. This CDR3 spans 12 amino acids. The CDR3 reads CASGAWGNEQFF. The CDR3 region has the DNA TGTGCCAGCGGGGCCTGGGGCAATGAGCAGTTCTTC.

This clonotype was recorded once. The rearrangement links TRBV15 to TRBJ2-2; D is perhaps TRBD2 (6 bases). Trimming removed 3 bases at V and 2 bases at J, with 10 bases between. Germline lookup yields CDR1 LNHNV and CDR2 YYDKDF (reference sequence). This CDR3 is 15 amino acids long. CDR3: CATSRKGLNTGELFF. CDR3 sequence (DNA): TGTGCCACCAGCAGGAAGGGACTTAACACCGGGGAGCTGTTTTTT.

This chain connects TRBV6-6 to TRBJ2-5; D possibly corresponds to TRBD1 (5 bases). This CDR3 has 13 amino acids. Per the germline V gene, CDR1 is MNHNY and CDR2 is SVGAGI (reference sequence). V dropped 6 bases and J dropped 2 bases, with 10 bases sitting between them. CDR3 in DNA: TGTGCCAGCAGAGGGGTGCTACAAGAGACCCAGTACTTC. Translated, it gives CASRGVLQETQYF.

This clonotype has more than one count but fewer than ten. The chain uses TRBV11-2 and TRBJ2-1; D call uncertain. Trimming pared 2 bases from V and 7 bases from J, leaving 15 bases between. Germline V CDR1 and CDR2: SGHAT, FQNNGV. This CDR3 region has 15 residues. In DNA, the CDR3 is TGTGCCAGCAGCTTATCGGTGATGCACTCAAATGAGCAGTTCTTC. Its translation: CASSLSVMHSNEQFF.

This clonotype was detected a few times. The V gene is TRBV7-9, the J gene TRBJ2-7; maybe TRBD1 (5 bases). Looked up from germline, CDR1 is SEHNR and CDR2 is FQNEAQ (reference sequence). V lost 10 bases and J lost 4, with 17 bases in between. This CDR3 is 13 amino acids long. In DNA form, the CDR3 reads TGTGCCATCAGGGAAAATGGGCGGTACGAGCAGTACTTC. It encodes CAIRENGRYEQYF.

The chain combines TRBV7-9 with TRBJ2-7, with TRBD1 identical over 11 bases. This CDR3 has 15 amino acids. J gave up 3 bases and V 5 bases, and 6 bases lay outside the gene matches. CDR1 is SEHNR and CDR2 is FQNEAQ in the germline V gene (reference sequence). Written as DNA, the CDR3 is TGTGCCAGCAGCCGCGGGACAGGGGGTAGCTACGAGCAGTACTTC. Residues: CASSRGTGGSYEQYF.

The chain carries TRBV20-1 and TRBJ2-1; TRBD1 agrees at 8 bases. CDR3 length: 17 amino acids. V shed 0 bases, J shed 4 bases, and the junction held 11 bases outside the gene matches. The germline V gene has CDR1 DFQATT and CDR2 SNEGSKA (reference sequence). The chain's CDR3 is CSARDVRRTGSYNEQFF. The CDR3 coding sequence is TGCAGTGCTAGAGATGTTCGGAGGACAGGGTCTTACAATGAGCAGTTCTTC.

This sequence joins TRBV12-3 or TRBV12-4 and TRBJ2-7; no clear D. Trimming removed 3 bases at V and 3 bases at J, with 9 bases between. This CDR3 is built from 13 residues. Written as DNA, the CDR3 is TGTGCCAGCAGTTTTCGCGGCGGCTACGAGCAGTACTTC. Residues: CASSFRGGYEQYF.

This rearrangement joins TRBV29-1 to TRBJ2-3; no clear D gene. This CDR3 has 11 residues. Trimming took off 5 bases at V and 0 bases at J, with 3 bases between the two ends. CDR1 is SQVTM, CDR2 ANQGSEA, per germline. For the CDR3, the DNA is TGCAGCGTTTATAGCACAGATACGCAGTATTTT. Protein sequence: CSVYSTDTQYF.

This clonotype was detected ten times or more. V and J are TRBV19 and TRBJ2-3; 9 nucleotides match TRBD2. Germline V gene data show CDR1 as LNHDA and CDR2 as SQIVND (reference sequence). V was clipped by 6 bases and J by 5 bases; unmatched bases: 9. There are 15 residues in the CDR3. CDR3 DNA: TGTGCCAGTAGAACTTTAGCGGGAGATCTAGATACGCAGTATTTT. This sequence encodes CASRTLAGDLDTQYF.

The V gene is TRBV12-3 or TRBV12-4, the J gene TRBJ2-5; the D is unclear. V was cut by 4 bases and J by 5 bases, with 14 bases left in between. The CDR3 consists of 14 residues. The CDR3 reads CASSWPLHGETQYF. The CDR3 DNA sequence: TGTGCCAGCAGTTGGCCTCTACACGGGGAGACCCAGTACTTC.

V is TRBV9 and J is TRBJ2-1, with 10 bases aligning to TRBD2. The CDR3 runs 16 residues. V lost 3 bases to trimming and J lost 9 bases; unmatched junction nucleotides: 12. Germline lookup yields CDR1 SGDLS and CDR2 YYNGEE. The CDR3 loop is CASSGAGGERGGEQFF. DNA of the CDR3: TGTGCCAGCAGCGGAGCGGGGGGGGAGCGGGGAGGTGAGCAGTTCTTC.

The rearrangement links TRBV7-9 to TRBJ2-1; TRBD2 agrees at 11 bases. The CDR3 runs 15 residues. The germline gives CDR1 SEHNR, CDR2 FQNEAQ (reference sequence). V dropped 4 bases and J dropped 7; count of bases not matched to a gene: 6. CDR3 in amino acids: CASSSYSGGANEQFF. CDR3 nucleotide sequence: TGTGCCAGCAGCTCATATAGCGGGGGGGCGAATGAGCAGTTCTTC.

A few counts support this clonotype. The chain is built from TRBV7-6 and TRBJ2-1, with TRBD1 matching over 8 bases. The V gene end was trimmed by 0 bases and the J gene end by 4 bases; junction bases not matched to a gene: 5. CDR3 size: 16 residues. Germline CDR1 and CDR2: SGHVS and FNYEAQ. CDR3 in amino acids: CASSLAGGQDYNEQFF. CDR3 DNA: TGTGCCAGCAGCTTAGCGGGGGGACAGGATTACAATGAGCAGTTCTTC.

The J gene is TRBJ2-3, the V gene TRBV6-2 or TRBV6-3; D possibly corresponds to TRBD2 (6 bases). Trimming removed 2 bases at V and 0 bases at J, with 30 bases between. Germline V lookup: CDR1 MNHEY, CDR2 SVGEGT. This CDR3 region has 22 residues. CDR3 nucleotides: TGTGCCAGCAGTTACCACTCTCGGGCGGGATTGGTGACCGAACCTAGCACAGATACGCAGTATTTT. It specifies CASSYHSRAGLVTEPSTDTQYF.

The J gene is TRBJ1-1, the V gene TRBV27; D perhaps matches TRBD1 (6 bases). Germline-derived CDR1 and CDR2 are MNHEY and SMNVEV (reference sequence). The V end lost 5 bases, the J end lost 1 base, and 11 bases lay between the germline ends. The CDR3 consists of 14 residues. The CDR3 is CASSQLGANTEAFF. The CDR3 DNA is TGTGCCAGCAGTCAACTGGGGGCGAACACTGAAGCTTTCTTT.

This clonotype was observed many times. This sequence joins TRBV4-1 and TRBJ1-2; D is perhaps TRBD1 (5 bases). The CDR3 is made up of 14 amino acids. V gave up 4 bases and J gave up 9 bases, with 18 bases separating them. Looked up from germline, CDR1 is MGHRA and CDR2 is YSYEKL. The CDR3 is CASSPGPATGSYTF. CDR3 coding DNA: TGCGCCAGCAGCCCGGGGCCGGCGACTGGGAGCTACACCTTC.

This clonotype showed up just a few times. The rearrangement uses TRBV24-1 and TRBJ2-1, with 7 bases aligning to TRBD2. The V segment lost 1 base and the J segment 2 bases; nucleotides outside the gene matches: 10. CDR1 is KGHDR, CDR2 SFDVKD, per germline. The CDR3 spans 18 residues. Here the CDR3 DNA reads TGTGCCACCAGTGATTTTATGGGAGGGGAAGGTACCTACAATGAGCAGTTCTTC. It specifies CATSDFMGGEGTYNEQFF.

The chain joins TRBV11-1 to TRBJ2-6, with D unresolved. The V and J ends lost 6 bases and 0 bases respectively, with 9 bases between them. Germline V gives CDR1 SGHAT, CDR2 FQDESV (reference sequence). This CDR3 region has 15 residues. The CDR3 reads CASSPSDSGANVLTF. DNA of the CDR3: TGTGCCAGCAGTCCCAGCGACTCTGGGGCCAACGTCCTGACTTTC.

Relative to its sample, this clonotype is medium-sized. This rearrangement joins TRBV11-2 to TRBJ2-7; 15 bases agree with TRBD2. V shed 1 base and J 5 bases; nucleotides not matched to a gene: 6. CDR3 length: 17 residues. The germline gives CDR1 SGHAT, CDR2 FQNNGV. Here the CDR3 reads CASSLGTSGRAVHEQYF. The CDR3 coding sequence is TGTGCCAGCAGCTTAGGGACTAGCGGGAGGGCCGTCCACGAGCAGTACTTC. Based on the CDR3 plus reference TRBV11-2 and TRBJ2-7, the full variable domain is EAGVAQSPRYKIIEKRQSVAFWCNPISGHATLYWYQQILGQGPKLLIQFQNNGVVDDSQLPKDRFSAERLKGVDSTLKIQPAKLEDSAVYLCASSLGTSGRAVHEQYFGPGTRLTVT.

The V gene is TRBV9, the J gene TRBJ2-1; D is undetermined. The CDR3 runs to 12 residues. Germline CDR1 reads SGDLS; CDR2 reads YYNGEE. Deletions cut 4 bases from V and 8 bases from J, with 10 bases between. The CDR3 DNA follows: TGTGCCAGCAGCCCCCGGGCCGATGAGCAGTTCTTC. Amino acid sequence: CASSPRADEQFF.

In this sample, this clonotype turned up a few times. V is TRBV12-3 or TRBV12-4 and J is TRBJ2-7; TRBD1 agrees at 7 bases. V was clipped by 2 bases and J by 3 bases; unmatched bases: 7. There are 15 residues in the CDR3. This CDR3 reads CASSLTDRAHYEQYF. The CDR3 bases are TGTGCCAGCAGTTTAACCGACAGGGCCCACTACGAGCAGTACTTC.

This clonotype was seen only once. This sequence joins TRBV20-1 and TRBJ1-5; weak D call: TRBD1 (5 bases). The V gene lost 0 bases and the J gene lost 3 bases, with 9 bases spanning the gap. This CDR3 comprises 14 residues. The germline CDR1 and CDR2 sequences are DFQATT and SNEGSKA (reference sequence). Written as DNA, the CDR3 is TGCAGTGCTAGAGATGCAGGGATCAATCAGCCCCAGCATTTT. It yields the protein CSARDAGINQPQHF.

In this sample, this clonotype turned up a few times. This chain links TRBV7-9 with TRBJ2-3; no definite D call. Germline-derived CDR1 and CDR2 are SEHNR and FQNEAQ (reference sequence). The CDR3 is made up of 14 amino acids. V was shortened by 3 bases and J by 4 bases, with 11 bases between the two germline ends. The CDR3, as DNA: TGTGCCAGCAGCTTTCTAGGATCCCCAGATACGCAGTATTTT. This gives the protein CASSFLGSPDTQYF.